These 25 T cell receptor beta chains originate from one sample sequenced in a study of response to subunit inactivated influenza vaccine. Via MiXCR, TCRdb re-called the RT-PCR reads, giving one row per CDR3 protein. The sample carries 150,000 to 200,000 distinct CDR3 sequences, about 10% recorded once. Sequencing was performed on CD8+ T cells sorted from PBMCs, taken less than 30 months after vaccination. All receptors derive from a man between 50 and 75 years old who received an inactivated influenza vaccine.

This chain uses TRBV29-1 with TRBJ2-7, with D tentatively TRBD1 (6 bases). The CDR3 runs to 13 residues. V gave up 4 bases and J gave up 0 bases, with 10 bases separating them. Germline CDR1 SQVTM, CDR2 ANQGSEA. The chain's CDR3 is CSVAGDTSYEQYF. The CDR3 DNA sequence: TGCAGCGTTGCCGGGGACACCTCCTACGAGCAGTACTTC.

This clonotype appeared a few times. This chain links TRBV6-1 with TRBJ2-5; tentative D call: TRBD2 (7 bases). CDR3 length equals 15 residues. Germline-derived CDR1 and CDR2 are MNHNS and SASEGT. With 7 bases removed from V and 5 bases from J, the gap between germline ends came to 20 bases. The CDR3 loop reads CASKATRGGAETQYF. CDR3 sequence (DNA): TGTGCCAGCAAGGCGACCCGAGGGGGGGCGGAGACCCAGTACTTC.

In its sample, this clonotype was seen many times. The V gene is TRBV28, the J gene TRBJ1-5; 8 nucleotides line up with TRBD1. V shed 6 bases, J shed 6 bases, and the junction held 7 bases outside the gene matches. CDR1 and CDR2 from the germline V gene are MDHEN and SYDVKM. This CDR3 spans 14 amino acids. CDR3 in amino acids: CASRTDRVVQPQHF. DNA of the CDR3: TGTGCCAGCAGAACGGACAGGGTGGTTCAGCCCCAGCATTTT. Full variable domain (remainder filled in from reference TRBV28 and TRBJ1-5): DVKVTQSSRYLVKRTGEKVFLECVQDMDHENMFWYRQDPGLGLRLIYFSYDVKMKEKGDIPEGYSVSREKKERFSLILESASTNQTSMYLCASRTDRVVQPQHFGDGTRLSIL.

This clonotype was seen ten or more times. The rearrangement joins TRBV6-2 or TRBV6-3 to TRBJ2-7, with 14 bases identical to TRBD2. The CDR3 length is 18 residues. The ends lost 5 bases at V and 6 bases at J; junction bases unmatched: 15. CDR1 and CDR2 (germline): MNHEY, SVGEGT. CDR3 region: CASSQLPGLAGARSEQYF. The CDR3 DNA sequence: TGTGCCAGCAGTCAACTTCCGGGACTAGCGGGAGCTAGGTCCGAGCAGTACTTC.

This CDR3 reads CASSFVAGRVYNEQFF. The CDR3 DNA follows: TGTGCCAGCAGTTTCGTTGCAGGGCGGGTTTACAATGAGCAGTTCTTC. The chain has TRBV27 and TRBJ2-1, with D perhaps assigned TRBD1 or TRBD2 (5 bases each). From germline, CDR1 is MNHEY and CDR2 SMNVEV (reference sequence). The CDR3 contains 16 residues. Trimming left V 3 bases short and J 4 bases short, with 16 bases between.

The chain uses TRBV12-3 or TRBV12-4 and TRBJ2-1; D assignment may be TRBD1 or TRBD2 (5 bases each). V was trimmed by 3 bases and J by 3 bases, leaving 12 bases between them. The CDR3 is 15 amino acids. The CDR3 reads CASSFGGYFYNEQFF. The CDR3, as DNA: TGTGCCAGCAGTTTTGGGGGATACTTCTACAATGAGCAGTTCTTC.

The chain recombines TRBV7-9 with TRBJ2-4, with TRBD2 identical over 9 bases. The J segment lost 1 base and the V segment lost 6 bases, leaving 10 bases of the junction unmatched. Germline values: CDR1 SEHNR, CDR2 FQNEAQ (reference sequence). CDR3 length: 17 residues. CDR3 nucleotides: TGTGCCAGCAGTCGATCTAGCGGGATTGCGGCCAAAAACATTCAGTACTTC. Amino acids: CASSRSSGIAAKNIQYF.

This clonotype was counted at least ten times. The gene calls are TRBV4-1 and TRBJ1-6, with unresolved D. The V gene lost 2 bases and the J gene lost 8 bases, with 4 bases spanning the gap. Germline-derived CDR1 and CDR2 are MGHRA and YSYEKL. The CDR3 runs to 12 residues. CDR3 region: CASSQTDSPLHF. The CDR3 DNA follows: TGCGCCAGCAGCCAAACGGATTCACCCCTCCACTTT.

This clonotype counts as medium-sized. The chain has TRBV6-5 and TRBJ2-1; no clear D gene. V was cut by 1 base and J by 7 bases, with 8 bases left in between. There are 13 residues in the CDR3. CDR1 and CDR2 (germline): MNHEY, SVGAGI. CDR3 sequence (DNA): TGTGCCAGCAGTTACTTGAATGAGAATGAGCAGTTCTTC. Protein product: CASSYLNENEQFF.

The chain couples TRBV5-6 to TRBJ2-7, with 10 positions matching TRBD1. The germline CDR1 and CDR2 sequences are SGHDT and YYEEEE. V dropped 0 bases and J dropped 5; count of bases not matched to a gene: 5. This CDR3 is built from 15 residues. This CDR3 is CASSLEGTGENEQYF. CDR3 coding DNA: TGTGCCAGCAGCTTGGAGGGGACAGGGGAGAACGAGCAGTACTTC. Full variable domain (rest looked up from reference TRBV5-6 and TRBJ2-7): DAGVTQSPTHLIKTRGQQVTLRCSPKSGHDTVSWYQQALGQGPQFIFQYYEEEERQRGNFPDRFSGHQFPNYSSELNVNALLLGDSALYLCASSLEGTGENEQYFGPGTRLTVT.

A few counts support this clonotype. The CDR3 region is CASSLIGGSGANVLTF. The CDR3 region has the DNA TGTGCCAGCAGCTTGATAGGTGGCTCTGGGGCCAACGTCCTGACTTTC. The V and J genes are TRBV5-6 and TRBJ2-6; no clear D. This CDR3 has 16 residues. Per the germline V gene, CDR1 is SGHDT and CDR2 is YYEEEE. Trimming shortened V by 1 base and J by 0 bases, and 8 bases separated the two germline ends.

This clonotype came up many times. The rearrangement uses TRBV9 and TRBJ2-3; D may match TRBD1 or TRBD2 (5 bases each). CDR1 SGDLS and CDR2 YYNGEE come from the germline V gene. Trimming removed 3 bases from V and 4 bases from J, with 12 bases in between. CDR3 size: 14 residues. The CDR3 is CASSGRDGPDTQYF. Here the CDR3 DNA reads TGTGCCAGCAGCGGTCGGGACGGCCCAGATACGCAGTATTTT.

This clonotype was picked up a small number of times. The CDR3: CATQPRLIQQPQETQYF. The CDR3 coding sequence is TGTGCCACCCAGCCAAGATTGATTCAGCAACCCCAAGAGACCCAGTACTTC. This rearrangement joins TRBV3-1 to TRBJ2-5; D gene unclear. The germline V and J ends were trimmed by 10 bases and 1 base, with 25 bases remaining between them. The CDR3 is 17 amino acids. Per the germline V gene, CDR1 is LGHDT and CDR2 is YNNKEL (reference sequence).

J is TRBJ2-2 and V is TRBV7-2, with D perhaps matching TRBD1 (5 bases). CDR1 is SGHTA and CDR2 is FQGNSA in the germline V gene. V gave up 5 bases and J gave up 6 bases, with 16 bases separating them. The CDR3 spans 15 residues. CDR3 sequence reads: CASSPQDTRAGELFF. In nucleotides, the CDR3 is TGTGCCAGCAGCCCCCAAGACACCAGGGCCGGGGAGCTGTTTTTT.

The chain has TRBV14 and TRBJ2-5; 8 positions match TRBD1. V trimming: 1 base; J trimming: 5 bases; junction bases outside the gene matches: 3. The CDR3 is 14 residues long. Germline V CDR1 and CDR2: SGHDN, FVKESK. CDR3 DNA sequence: TGTGCCAGCAGCCAAGCAGGGGGCGGCGAGACCCAGTACTTC. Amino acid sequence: CASSQAGGGETQYF.

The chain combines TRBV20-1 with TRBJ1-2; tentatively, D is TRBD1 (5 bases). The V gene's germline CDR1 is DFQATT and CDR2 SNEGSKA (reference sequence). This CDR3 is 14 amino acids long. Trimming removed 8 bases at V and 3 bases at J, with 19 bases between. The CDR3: CSLLGPALDYGYTF. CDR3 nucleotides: TGCAGTCTTCTGGGGCCGGCCTTGGACTATGGCTACACCTTC.

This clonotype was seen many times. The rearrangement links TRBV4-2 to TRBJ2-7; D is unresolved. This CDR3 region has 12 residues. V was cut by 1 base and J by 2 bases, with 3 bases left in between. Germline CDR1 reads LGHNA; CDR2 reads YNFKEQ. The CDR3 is CASSQGTYEQYF. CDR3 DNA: TGTGCCAGCAGCCAAGGTACCTACGAGCAGTACTTC.

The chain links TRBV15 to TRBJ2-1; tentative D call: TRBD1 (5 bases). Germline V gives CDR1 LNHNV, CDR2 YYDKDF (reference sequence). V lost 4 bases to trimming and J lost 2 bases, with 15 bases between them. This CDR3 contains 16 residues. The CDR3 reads CATSNSGNRPYNEQFF. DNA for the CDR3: TGTGCCACCAGCAACTCAGGGAACCGCCCCTACAATGAGCAGTTCTTC.

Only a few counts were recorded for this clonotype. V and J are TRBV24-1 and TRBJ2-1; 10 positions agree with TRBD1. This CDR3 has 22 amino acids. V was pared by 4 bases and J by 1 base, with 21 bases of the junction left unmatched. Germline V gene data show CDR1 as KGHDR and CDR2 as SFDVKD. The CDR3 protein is CATSDTAGTGALADRSYNEQFF. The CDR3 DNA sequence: TGTGCCACCAGTGACACGGCCGGGACAGGGGCCTTGGCAGACCGGTCCTACAATGAGCAGTTCTTC.

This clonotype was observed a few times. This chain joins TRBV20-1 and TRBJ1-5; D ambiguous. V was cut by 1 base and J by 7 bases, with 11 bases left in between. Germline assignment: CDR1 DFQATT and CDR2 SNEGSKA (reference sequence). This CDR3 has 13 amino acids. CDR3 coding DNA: TGCAGTGCTAGAGTTTCAGAGGAACAGCCCCAGCATTTT. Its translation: CSARVSEEQPQHF.

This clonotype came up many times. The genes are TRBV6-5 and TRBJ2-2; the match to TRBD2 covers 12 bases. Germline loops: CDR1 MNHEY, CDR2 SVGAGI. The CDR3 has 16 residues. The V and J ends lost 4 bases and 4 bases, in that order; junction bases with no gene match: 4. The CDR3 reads CASSLGLAGATGELFF. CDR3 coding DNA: TGTGCCAGCAGTTTGGGACTAGCGGGCGCCACCGGGGAGCTGTTTTTT.

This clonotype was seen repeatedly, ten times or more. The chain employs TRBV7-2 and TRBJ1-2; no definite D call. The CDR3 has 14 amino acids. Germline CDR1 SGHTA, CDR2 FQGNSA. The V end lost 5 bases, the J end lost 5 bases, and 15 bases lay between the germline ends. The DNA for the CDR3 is TGTGCCAGCAGCGATTGGACGTCTATTTATGGCTACACCTTC. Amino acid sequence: CASSDWTSIYGYTF.

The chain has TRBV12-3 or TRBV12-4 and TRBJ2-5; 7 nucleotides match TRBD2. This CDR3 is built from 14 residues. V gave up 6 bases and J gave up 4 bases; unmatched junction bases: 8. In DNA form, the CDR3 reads TGTGCCAGCAGCCCAAGGACTAGAGGAGAGACCCAGTACTTC. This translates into CASSPRTRGETQYF.

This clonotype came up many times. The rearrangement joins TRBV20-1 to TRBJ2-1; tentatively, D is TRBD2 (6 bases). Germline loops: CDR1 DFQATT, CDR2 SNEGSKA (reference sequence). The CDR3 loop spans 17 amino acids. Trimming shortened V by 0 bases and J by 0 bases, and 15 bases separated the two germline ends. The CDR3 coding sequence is TGCAGTGCTAGAGATACCAGCGGGCTGAGCTCCTACAATGAGCAGTTCTTC. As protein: CSARDTSGLSSYNEQFF.

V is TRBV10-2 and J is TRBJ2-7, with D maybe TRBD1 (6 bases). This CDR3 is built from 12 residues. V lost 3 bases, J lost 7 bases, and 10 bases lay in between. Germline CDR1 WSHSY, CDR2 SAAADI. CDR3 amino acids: CASSDRGNEQYF. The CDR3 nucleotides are TGCGCCAGCAGTGACAGGGGTAATGAGCAGTACTTC.